The text below deals with one T cell receptor beta chain. Its antigen is unknown. The data originate from a study of cytomegalovirus exposure and HLA in healthy donors. Study-level findings and limits: In vitro confirmation showed three CMV-associated chains to be CMV antigen specific. Among TCR sequences, most were rare, though some public TCRs appeared in many donors. The investigators catalogued some 160 TCR beta chains as cytomegalovirus-associated.

The PCR employed 60 Vbeta primers together with 13 Jbeta primers. Using immunoSEQ multiplex PCR, the repertoire was profiled, and TCRdb retains in-frame clones only, with some absent. The data show more than 20,000 clones, 60% to 80% seen once. Donors showed nominal health when sampled, although they likely had unrecorded immune exposures. This sequence originates from a male donor in good health and CMV-seronegative. The sample consisted of PBMCs.

CDR3 DNA sequence: TGCGCCAGCAGCTCCCGGGGAACCTCGAACACTGAAGCTTTCTTT. This gives the protein CASSSRGTSNTEAFF. The V and J genes are TRBV5-1 and TRBJ1-1; D remains ambiguous. The CDR3 is made up of 15 amino acids. CDR1 is SGHRS, CDR2 YFSETQ, per germline. V was trimmed by 3 bases and J by 1 base, leaving 13 bases between them.